This T cell receptor beta chain appears in the sequencing data of a study of blood T cell repertoires in COVID-19. Per the study methods: Reference gene primer amplification gave estimated nucleated cell counts. Clones were sequenced by immunoSEQ multiplex PCR, and TCRdb holds only the in-frame ones, with some missing. The V and J calls and the clone size are those of that table, but D and trimming were determined from the DNA. The sample has approximately 28,000 clones; approximately 70% are singletons. Per the germline V gene, CDR1 is LGHDT and CDR2 is YNNKEL (reference sequence). The V and J ends lost 4 bases and 3 bases, in that order; junction bases with no gene match: 12. CDR3 length: 16 residues.

The sample taken for sequencing was peripheral blood. The genes are TRBV3-1 (or the pseudogene TRBV3-2) and TRBJ2-7; TRBD2 aligns across 7 bases. The clonotype was recovered from a man in his 60s with active or convalescent COVID-19. The CDR3 region is CASSRNPRTSLYEQYF. CDR3 DNA: TGTGCCAGCAGCCGGAACCCCCGGACTAGTCTCTACGAGCAGTACTTC.